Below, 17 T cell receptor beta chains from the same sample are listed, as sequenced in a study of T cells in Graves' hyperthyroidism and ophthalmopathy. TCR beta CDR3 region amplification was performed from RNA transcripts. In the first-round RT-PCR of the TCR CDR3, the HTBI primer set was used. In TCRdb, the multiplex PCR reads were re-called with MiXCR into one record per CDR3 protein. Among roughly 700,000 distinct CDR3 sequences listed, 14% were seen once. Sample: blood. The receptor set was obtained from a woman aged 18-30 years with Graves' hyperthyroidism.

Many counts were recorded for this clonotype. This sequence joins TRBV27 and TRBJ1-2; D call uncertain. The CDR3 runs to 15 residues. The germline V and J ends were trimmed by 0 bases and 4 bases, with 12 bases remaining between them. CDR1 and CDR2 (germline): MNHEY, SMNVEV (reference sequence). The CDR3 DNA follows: TGTGCCAGCAGTTTATCTGGCCGAAAAGGCTATGGCTACACCTTC. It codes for CASSLSGRKGYGYTF.

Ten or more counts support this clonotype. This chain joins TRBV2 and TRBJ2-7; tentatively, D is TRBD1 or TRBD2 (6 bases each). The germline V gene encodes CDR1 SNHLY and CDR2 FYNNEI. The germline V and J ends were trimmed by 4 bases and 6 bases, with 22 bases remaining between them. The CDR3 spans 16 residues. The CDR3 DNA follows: TGTGCCAGCAGTGCACCTCTCGGAGGGGGTGTCGGCGAGCAGTACTTC. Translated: CASSAPLGGGVGEQYF.

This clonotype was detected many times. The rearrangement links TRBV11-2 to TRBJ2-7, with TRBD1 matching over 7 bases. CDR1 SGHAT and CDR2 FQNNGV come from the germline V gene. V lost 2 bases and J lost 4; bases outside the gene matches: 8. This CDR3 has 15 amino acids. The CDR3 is CASSLRQGVFYEQYF. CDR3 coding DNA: TGTGCCAGCAGCTTAAGACAGGGTGTCTTTTACGAGCAGTACTTC.

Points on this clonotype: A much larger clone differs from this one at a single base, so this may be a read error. The chain's CDR3 is CARMGSGTYNEQFF. In nucleotides, the CDR3 is TGTGCCAGGATGGGTAGCGGGACCTACAATGAGCAGTTCTTC. The V and J genes are TRBV11-3 and TRBJ2-1; 8 bases fit TRBD2. Looked up from germline, CDR1 is SGHNT and CDR2 is YENEEA. The CDR3 extends over 14 amino acids. The junction had 6 bases not matched to a gene; V was cut back by 9 bases and J by 2 bases.

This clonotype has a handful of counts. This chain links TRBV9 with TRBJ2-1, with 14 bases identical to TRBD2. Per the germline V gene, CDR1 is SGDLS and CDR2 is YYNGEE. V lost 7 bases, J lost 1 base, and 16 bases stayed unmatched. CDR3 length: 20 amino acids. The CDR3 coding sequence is TGTGCCAGCGGGCATAGTAGGGGACTAGCGGGAGTCAGGTCCTACAATGAGCAGTTCTTC. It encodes CASGHSRGLAGVRSYNEQFF.

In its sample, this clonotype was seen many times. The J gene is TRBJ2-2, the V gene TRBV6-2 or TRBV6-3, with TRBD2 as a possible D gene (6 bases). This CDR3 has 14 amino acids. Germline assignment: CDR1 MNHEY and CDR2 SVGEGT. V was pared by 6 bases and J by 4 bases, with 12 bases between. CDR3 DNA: TGTGCCAGCAGCCGGGGGAGTAGCACCGGGGAGCTGTTTTTT. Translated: CASSRGSSTGELFF.

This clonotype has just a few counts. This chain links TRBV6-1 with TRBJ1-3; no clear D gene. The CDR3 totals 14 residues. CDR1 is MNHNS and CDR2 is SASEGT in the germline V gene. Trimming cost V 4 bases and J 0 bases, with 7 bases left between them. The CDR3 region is CASSATYSGNTIYF. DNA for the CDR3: TGTGCCAGCAGTGCGACTTACTCTGGAAACACCATATATTTT.

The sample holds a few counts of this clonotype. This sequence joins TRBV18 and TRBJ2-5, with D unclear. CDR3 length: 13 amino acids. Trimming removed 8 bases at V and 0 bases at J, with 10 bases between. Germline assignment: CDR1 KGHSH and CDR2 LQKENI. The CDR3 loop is CASPLTYQETQYF. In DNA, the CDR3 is TGTGCCAGCCCACTCACGTACCAAGAGACCCAGTACTTC.

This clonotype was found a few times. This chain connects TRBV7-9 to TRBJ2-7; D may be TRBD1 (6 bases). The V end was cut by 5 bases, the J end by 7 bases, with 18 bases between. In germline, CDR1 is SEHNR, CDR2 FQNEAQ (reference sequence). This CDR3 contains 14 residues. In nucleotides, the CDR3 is TGTGCCAGCAGCCACCGGAACAGGGAGAGGGAGCAGTACTTC. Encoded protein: CASSHRNREREQYF.

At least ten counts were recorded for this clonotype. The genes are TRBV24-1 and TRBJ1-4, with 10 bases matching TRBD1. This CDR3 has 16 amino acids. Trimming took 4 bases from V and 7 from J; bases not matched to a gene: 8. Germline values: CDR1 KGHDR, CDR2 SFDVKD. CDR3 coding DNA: TGTGCCACCAGTGACGGACCGGGACAGGGGAGTGAAAAACTGTTTTTT. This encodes CATSDGPGQGSEKLFF.

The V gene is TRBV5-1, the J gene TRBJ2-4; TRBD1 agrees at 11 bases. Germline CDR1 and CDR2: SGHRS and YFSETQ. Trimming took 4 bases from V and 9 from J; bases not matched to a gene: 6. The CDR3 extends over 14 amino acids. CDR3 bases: TGCGCCAGCAGCGGATTGGACAGGGGGCCCATTCAGTACTTC. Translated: CASSGLDRGPIQYF.

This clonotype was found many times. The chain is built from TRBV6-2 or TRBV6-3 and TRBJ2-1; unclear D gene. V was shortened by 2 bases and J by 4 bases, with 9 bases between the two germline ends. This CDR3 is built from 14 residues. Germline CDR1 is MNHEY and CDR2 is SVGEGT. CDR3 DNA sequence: TGTGCCAGCAGTTACGAGGTAGGATACAATGAGCAGTTCTTC. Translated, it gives CASSYEVGYNEQFF.

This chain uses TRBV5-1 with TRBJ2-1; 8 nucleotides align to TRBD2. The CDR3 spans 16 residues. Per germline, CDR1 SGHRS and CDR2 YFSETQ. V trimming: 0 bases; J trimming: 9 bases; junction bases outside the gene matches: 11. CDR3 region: CASSLAGASGGGEQFF. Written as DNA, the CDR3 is TGCGCCAGCAGCTTGGCCGGGGCCAGCGGGGGTGGTGAGCAGTTCTTC. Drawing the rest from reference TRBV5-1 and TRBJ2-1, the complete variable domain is KAGVTQTPRYLIKTRGQQVTLSCSPISGHRSVSWYQQTPGQGLQFLFEYFSETQRNKGNFPGRFSGRQFSNSRSEMNVSTLELGDSALYLCASSLAGASGGGEQFFGPGTRLTVL.

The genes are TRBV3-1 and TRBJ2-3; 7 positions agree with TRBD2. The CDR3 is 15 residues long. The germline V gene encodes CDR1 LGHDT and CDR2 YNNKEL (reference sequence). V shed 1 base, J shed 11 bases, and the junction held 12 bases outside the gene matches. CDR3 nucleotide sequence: TGTGCCAGCAGCCAAGTGGTCAGGCGCGGGAGTGTGCAGTATTTT. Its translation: CASSQVVRRGSVQYF.

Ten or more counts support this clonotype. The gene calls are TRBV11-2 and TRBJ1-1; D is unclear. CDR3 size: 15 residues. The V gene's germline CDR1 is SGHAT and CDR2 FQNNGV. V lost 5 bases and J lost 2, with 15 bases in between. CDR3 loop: CASSPEENTNTEAFF. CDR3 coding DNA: TGTGCCAGCAGCCCTGAGGAGAATACTAACACTGAAGCTTTCTTT.

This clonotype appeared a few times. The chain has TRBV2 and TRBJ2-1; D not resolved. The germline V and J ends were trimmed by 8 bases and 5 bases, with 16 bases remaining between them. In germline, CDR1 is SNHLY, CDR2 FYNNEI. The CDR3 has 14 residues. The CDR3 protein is CASQAGPLDNEQFF. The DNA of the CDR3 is TGTGCCAGCCAGGCCGGGCCTCTGGACAATGAGCAGTTCTTC.

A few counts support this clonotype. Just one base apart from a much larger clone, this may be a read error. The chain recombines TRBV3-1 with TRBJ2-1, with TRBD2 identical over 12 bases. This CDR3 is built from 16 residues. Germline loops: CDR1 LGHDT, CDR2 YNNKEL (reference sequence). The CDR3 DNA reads TGTGCCAGCAGCCAGGCTAGCGGGAGGGTAATCAATGAGCAGCTCTTC. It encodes CASSQASGRVINEQLF.